The 30 T cell receptor beta chains below were found in one sample sequenced in a study of blood T cell repertoires in COVID-19. Measured with immunoSEQ multiplex PCR; TCRdb has only the in-frame clones, and not every one. The sample holds some 220,000 clones, around 90% seen once. The sequencing input was peripheral blood. The receptors were gathered from a man aged 25 to 45 with COVID-19, enrolled during active disease.

The genes are TRBV5-1 and TRBJ1-6; perhaps TRBD1 as D (6 bases). Trimming removed 5 bases from V and 10 bases from J, with 16 bases in between. Germline CDR1 and CDR2: SGHRS and YFSETQ. The CDR3 is 14 amino acids. CDR3 region: CASRLDSGVSPLHF. CDR3 bases: TGCGCCAGCAGGCTGGACAGCGGCGTGTCACCCCTCCACTTT.

V gene TRBV7-2 combines with J gene TRBJ2-7, with unresolved D. The V gene's germline CDR1 is SGHTA and CDR2 FQGNSA. The CDR3 has 12 amino acids. V lost 4 bases and J lost 3, with 7 bases in between. This CDR3 is CASSSANYEQYF. DNA for the CDR3: TGTGCCAGCAGCTCAGCCAACTACGAGCAGTACTTC.

The V call is TRBV2, the J call TRBJ2-7; the D gene is possibly TRBD1 (5 bases). Between the trimmed V and J ends, which lost 0 bases and 7 bases, there was a span of 10 bases. CDR1 and CDR2 (germline): SNHLY, FYNNEI. The CDR3 covers 13 residues. CDR3 amino acids: CASSEARVGEQYF. CDR3 bases: TGTGCCAGCAGTGAAGCCAGGGTTGGGGAGCAGTACTTC.

The rearrangement joins TRBV6-4 to TRBJ2-5, with 10 bases that match TRBD2. With V trimmed by 3 bases and J by 5 bases, 18 bases remained unmatched. The CDR3 has 19 residues. CDR1 and CDR2 from the germline V gene are MRHNA and SNTAGT. Here the CDR3 reads CASSDPPSGGLKLKETQYF. The CDR3 nucleotides read TGTGCCAGCAGTGATCCTCCTAGCGGGGGACTTAAGTTAAAGGAGACCCAGTACTTC.

The gene calls are TRBV7-9 and TRBJ1-3; 8 nucleotides align to TRBD1. The CDR3 covers 17 residues. Germline-derived CDR1 and CDR2 are SEHNR and FQNEAQ (reference sequence). With V trimmed by 5 bases and J by 1 base, 10 bases remained unmatched. CDR3 amino acids: CASSLAGTGGSGNTIYF. In DNA form, the CDR3 reads TGTGCCAGCAGCCTCGCGGGGACAGGAGGATCTGGAAACACCATATATTTT.

The chain couples TRBV10-1 to TRBJ2-7, with TRBD1 as a possible D gene (5 bases). Germline CDR1 is WNHNN and CDR2 is SYGVQD (reference sequence). V lost 6 bases and J lost 6, with 15 bases in between. The CDR3 runs to 13 residues. CDR3 region: CASRSQGAGEQYF. The CDR3 DNA reads as TGCGCCAGCAGGTCACAAGGGGCCGGCGAGCAGTACTTC.

Only one count was recorded for this clone. This chain links TRBV15 with TRBJ1-2, with 8 bases identical to TRBD1. Germline loops: CDR1 LNHNV, CDR2 YYDKDF (reference sequence). Trimming at V came to 2 bases and at J to 4 bases, leaving 3 bases not matched to a gene. The CDR3 loop spans 14 amino acids. CDR3 sequence reads: CATSRQGAAYGYTF. As DNA, the CDR3 is TGTGCCACCAGCAGACAGGGGGCTGCCTATGGCTACACCTTC.

The gene calls are TRBV4-2 and TRBJ1-4; 8 bases match TRBD1. With 0 bases clipped from V and 6 bases from J, the junction kept 6 bases outside the gene matches. The CDR3 is made up of 16 amino acids. CDR1 LGHNA and CDR2 YNFKEQ come from the germline V gene. DNA of the CDR3: TGTGCCAGCAGCCAAGATGAGGCAGGGGGCTATGAAAAACTGTTTTTT. This translates into CASSQDEAGGYEKLFF.

The chain is built from TRBV28 and TRBJ1-2; 8 bases are shared with TRBD1. The CDR3 is made up of 14 amino acids. With V trimmed by 3 bases and J by 7 bases, 7 bases remained unmatched. Germline CDR1 reads MDHEN; CDR2 reads SYDVKM. The CDR3 is CASSLSQGAGGYTF. The CDR3 coding sequence is TGTGCCAGCAGTTTGAGTCAGGGGGCTGGTGGCTACACCTTC.

This rearrangement joins TRBV6-5 to TRBJ1-6; 7 bases agree with TRBD1. Germline loops: CDR1 MNHEY, CDR2 SVGAGI. CDR3 length equals 13 residues. The V and J ends lost 6 bases and 6 bases, in that order; junction bases with no gene match: 2. CDR3 nucleotides: TGTGCCAGCAGGGGGACAGTTAATTCACCCCTCCACTTT. The encoded protein is CASRGTVNSPLHF.

The chain recombines TRBV6-5 with TRBJ1-1, with D uncertain. CDR1 MNHEY and CDR2 SVGAGI come from the germline V gene. The ends were cut back, 3 bases at V and 9 bases at J, with 14 bases in the middle. The CDR3 sequence is 13 residues long. CDR3 bases: TGTGCCAGCAGTTATGCTCAGGAACTTAAAGCTTTCTTT. It codes for CASSYAQELKAFF.

The chain joins TRBV18 to TRBJ2-7; the D gene is possibly TRBD2 (5 bases). The ends were cut back, 11 bases at V and 2 bases at J, with 16 bases in the middle. In germline, CDR1 is KGHSH, CDR2 LQKENI. The CDR3 runs to 13 residues. CDR3 loop: CACRDDGTYEQYF. The CDR3 DNA sequence: TGTGCCTGCCGGGATGACGGGACCTACGAGCAGTACTTC. The variable domain in full, with the rest retrieved from reference TRBV18 and TRBJ2-7, is NAGVMQNPRHLVRRRGQEARLRCSPMKGHSHVYWYRQLPEEGLKFMVYLQKENIIDESGMPKERFSAEFPKEGPSILRIQQVVRGDSAAYFCACRDDGTYEQYFGPGTRLTVT.

V gene TRBV6-5 combines with J gene TRBJ1-4, with D perhaps TRBD1 (5 bases). CDR1 and CDR2 (germline): MNHEY, SVGAGI. CDR3 length equals 14 residues. The V end lost 2 bases, the J end lost 7 bases, and 11 bases lay between the germline ends. CDR3 in DNA: TGTGCCAGCAGTTACGGCAGGGCGGCTGAAAAACTGTTTTTT. The encoded protein is CASSYGRAAEKLFF.

The V gene is TRBV19, the J gene TRBJ1-6; D is ambiguous. The CDR3 sequence is 13 residues long. Deletions cut 4 bases from V and 9 bases from J, with 10 bases between. Germline V CDR1 and CDR2: LNHDA, SQIVND (reference sequence). This chain's CDR3 is CASSTSSGSPLHF. CDR3 in DNA: TGTGCCAGTAGTACCTCCTCGGGTTCACCCCTCCACTTT.

This chain uses TRBV28 with TRBJ1-2, with D maybe TRBD1 (6 bases). CDR3 size: 13 residues. Germline V lookup: CDR1 MDHEN, CDR2 SYDVKM. The V and J ends lost 5 bases and 5 bases respectively, with 12 bases between them. In nucleotides, the CDR3 is TGTGCCAGCAGTGTCGGGACAACATATGGCTACACCTTC. This encodes CASSVGTTYGYTF.

The V gene is TRBV27, the J gene TRBJ1-4; 9 nucleotides align to TRBD1. The germline V gene encodes CDR1 MNHEY and CDR2 SMNVEV (reference sequence). CDR3 length: 15 amino acids. V shed 2 bases, J shed 5 bases, and the junction held 3 bases outside the gene matches. The CDR3 is CASSLVGTGNEKLFF. CDR3 sequence (DNA): TGTGCCAGCAGTTTAGTGGGGACAGGGAATGAAAAACTGTTTTTT.

V is TRBV6-5 and J is TRBJ2-7; weak D call: TRBD1 (5 bases). Germline V lookup: CDR1 MNHEY, CDR2 SVGAGI. With 6 bases removed from V and 0 bases from J, the gap between germline ends came to 12 bases. The length of the CDR3 is 14 residues. Written as DNA, the CDR3 is TGTGCCAGCAGAGGACACGCGAGCTCCTACGAGCAGTACTTC. Translating gives CASRGHASSYEQYF.

The chain has TRBV18 and TRBJ1-5; 8 nucleotides line up with TRBD1. Germline V CDR1 and CDR2: KGHSH, LQKENI. There are 16 residues in the CDR3. The J segment lost 3 bases and the V segment lost 4 bases, leaving 8 bases of the junction unmatched. For the CDR3, the DNA is TGTGCCAGCTCACTGGTGATGGGACAGGACAATCAGCCCCAGCATTTT. Its protein product is CASSLVMGQDNQPQHF. The complete variable domain, with remaining parts taken from reference TRBV18 and TRBJ1-5, reads NAGVMQNPRHLVRRRGQEARLRCSPMKGHSHVYWYRQLPEEGLKFMVYLQKENIIDESGMPKERFSAEFPKEGPSILRIQQVVRGDSAAYFCASSLVMGQDNQPQHFGDGTRLSIL.

The genes are TRBV9 and TRBJ1-2, with a tentative D call TRBD1 (5 bases). V was cut by 0 bases and J by 5 bases, with 11 bases left in between. Germline V gene data show CDR1 as SGDLS and CDR2 as YYNGEE. The CDR3 extends over 14 amino acids. CDR3: CASSVARGPYGYTF. The CDR3 region has the DNA TGTGCCAGCAGCGTAGCTAGGGGCCCATATGGCTACACCTTC.

V gene TRBV6-5 combines with J gene TRBJ2-1; 8 bases align to TRBD1. CDR3 length: 15 residues. V trimming: 2 bases; J trimming: 0 bases; junction bases outside the gene matches: 0. Germline CDR1 MNHEY, CDR2 SVGAGI. CDR3: CASSYDRGSYNEQFF. The CDR3 DNA sequence: TGTGCCAGCAGTTACGACAGGGGCTCCTACAATGAGCAGTTCTTC.

The V and J genes are TRBV19 and TRBJ1-2; a possible D gene is TRBD1 (5 bases). V lost 7 bases to trimming and J lost 3 bases, with 15 bases between them. CDR1 is LNHDA and CDR2 is SQIVND in the germline V gene (reference sequence). The CDR3 runs 14 residues. The CDR3 reads CASKSLDTYYGYTF. CDR3 DNA sequence: TGTGCCAGTAAGTCATTGGACACCTACTATGGCTACACCTTC.

This chain's CDR3 is CASSQDIGNGGTEAFF. The CDR3 nucleotides read TGCGCCAGCAGCCAAGATATTGGCAACGGGGGCACTGAAGCTTTCTTT. The V gene is TRBV4-1, the J gene TRBJ1-1, with D tentatively TRBD1 (5 bases). The V end lost 0 bases, the J end lost 4 bases, and 15 bases lay between the germline ends. CDR1 is MGHRA and CDR2 is YSYEKL in the germline V gene. The CDR3 consists of 16 residues.

The chain carries TRBV19 and TRBJ2-5; the D is unclear. The CDR3 is 15 residues long. Trimming removed 5 bases from V and 4 bases from J, with 17 bases in between. Per the germline V gene, CDR1 is LNHDA and CDR2 is SQIVND (reference sequence). The CDR3 coding sequence is TGTGCCAGTAGTGGTGTCTATGTGTCAGGAGAGACCCAGTACTTC. Protein sequence: CASSGVYVSGETQYF.

CDR3 bases: TGTGCCAGCAGTGAGGGACAGTCCTACACTGAAGCTTTCTTT. Translating gives CASSEGQSYTEAFF. The chain uses TRBV2 and TRBJ1-1; TRBD1 matches 7 bases. Germline CDR1 and CDR2: SNHLY and FYNNEI. CDR3 length equals 14 residues. J was trimmed by 3 bases and V by 3 bases; bases with no gene match: 4.

The chain combines TRBV10-2 with TRBJ2-5, with 8 bases identical to TRBD2. V lost 4 bases and J lost 4; bases outside the gene matches: 11. Germline V lookup: CDR1 WSHSY, CDR2 SAAADI. The CDR3 is 16 amino acids. The CDR3 region has the DNA TGCGCCAGCAGTGGTTTGACTAGCGCCGATAGAGAGACCCAGTACTTC. It encodes CASSGLTSADRETQYF.

The chain employs TRBV5-1 and TRBJ2-1; 9 bases line up with TRBD2. This CDR3 region has 15 residues. The V and J ends lost 4 bases and 3 bases, in that order; junction bases with no gene match: 5. Germline lookup yields CDR1 SGHRS and CDR2 YFSETQ. CDR3 sequence reads: CASSHSSGDYNEQFF. The CDR3 DNA sequence: TGCGCCAGCAGCCATTCTAGCGGGGACTACAATGAGCAGTTCTTC.

This clone was seen only once. The chain has TRBV4-1 and TRBJ1-2; D remains ambiguous. The CDR3 extends over 14 amino acids. Germline CDR1 reads MGHRA; CDR2 reads YSYEKL. The V end was cut by 5 bases, the J end by 6 bases, with 16 bases between. For the CDR3, the DNA is TGCGCCAGCAGCAAAACTTTGGTCGGGAATGGCTACACCTTC. Encoded protein: CASSKTLVGNGYTF.

This sequence joins TRBV30 and TRBJ1-3, with D uncertain. Germline lookup yields CDR1 GTSNPN and CDR2 SVGIG (reference sequence). There are 13 residues in the CDR3. V was pared by 4 bases and J by 8 bases, with 15 bases between. The DNA for the CDR3 is TGTGCCTGGACAAGGCGAGTGGCGGACACCATATATTTT. Translated, it gives CAWTRRVADTIYF.

This chain joins TRBV5-1 and TRBJ2-7; possible D gene TRBD2, 6 bases. The CDR3 covers 13 residues. V was cut by 2 bases and J by 4 bases, with 10 bases left in between. Germline V gene sequence: CDR1 SGHRS, CDR2 YFSETQ. The CDR3 sequence is CASSLQEGYEQYF. The CDR3 nucleotides are TGCGCCAGCAGCTTACAGGAGGGGTACGAGCAGTACTTC.

CDR3 bases: TGTGCCAGCAGCGTAGGGGGGGGATCCACCGGGGAGCTGTTTTTT. It encodes CASSVGGGSTGELFF. This chain connects TRBV9 to TRBJ2-2; 7 nucleotides line up with TRBD2. CDR1 is SGDLS, CDR2 YYNGEE, per germline. CDR3 size: 15 residues. V was pared by 0 bases and J by 4 bases, with 3 bases of the junction left unmatched. Based on the CDR3 plus reference TRBV9 and TRBJ2-2, the full variable domain is DSGVTQTPKHLITATGQRVTLRCSPRSGDLSVYWYQQSLDQGLQFLIQYYNGEERAKGNILERFSAQQFPDLHSELNLSSLELGDSALYFCASSVGGGSTGELFFGEGSRLTVL.